The table lists the clone carrying this TCR beta chain with a few counts. The data are from a study of sequential checkpoint blockade in melanoma. Germline V gives CDR1 MNHGY, CDR2 SAAAGT. V shed 6 bases, J shed 4 bases, and the junction held 11 bases outside the gene matches. The CDR3 is 16 amino acids. The data were produced by immunoSEQ multiplex PCR, yet TCRdb's version contains in-frame clones alone and is incomplete. This table has fewer than 20,000 clones, roughly 28% appearing once. Treatment defined: randomized to nivolumab then ipilimumab (arm A) or the reverse (arm B). The specimen comprised tumor tissue (inferred from file names), sampled from a patient given nivolumab and ipilimumab in sequence. The origin of this receptor is a human donor with melanoma. The V and J genes are TRBV6-8 and TRBJ2-3, with 9 bases lining up with TRBD1. This CDR3 reads CASSALPGQGPDTQYF. The CDR3 DNA reads as TGTGCCAGCAGCGCATTGCCGGGACAGGGCCCAGATACGCAGTATTTT.